Each of the 9 T cell receptor beta chains below was sequenced from the same sample in a study of T cell repertoires in cytomegalovirus infection. TCRdb independently ran MiXCR on the reads; one entry per CDR3 protein. The top ten hold under 3.5% of the sample, which has approximately 700,000 distinct CDR3 sequences, 35% to 45% seen once. Specimen: PBMCs. All receptors come from a human donor in good health (CMV status not recorded). Some clones in this sample may be carry-over from other donors' samples.

For this clonotype: Here the CDR3 omits its conserved ending phenylalanine or tryptophan, so a read error is the likely source. This rearrangement joins TRBV7-9 to TRBJ2-1; D not certain. Trimming stripped 0 bases from V and 7 bases from J, with 7 bases between. CDR3 length equals 13 residues. CDR1 SEHNR and CDR2 FQNEAQ come from the germline V gene (reference sequence). CDR3 protein: CASSLALVNEQFL. Here the CDR3 DNA reads TGTGCCAGCAGCTTAGCGTTAGTGAATGAGCAGTTCTTA.

This clonotype was picked up a small number of times. The chain employs TRBV28 and TRBJ2-1; TRBD2 matches 9 bases. The CDR3 consists of 15 residues. Germline V gives CDR1 MDHEN, CDR2 SYDVKM. The V and J ends lost 2 bases and 6 bases, in that order; junction bases with no gene match: 5. Here the CDR3 reads CASSLAGGPGNEQFF. In nucleotides, the CDR3 is TGTGCCAGCAGTTTAGCGGGAGGGCCGGGCAATGAGCAGTTCTTC.

The chain recombines TRBV7-9 with TRBJ2-7; 10 nucleotides match TRBD2. Germline values: CDR1 SEHNR, CDR2 FQNEAQ (reference sequence). The trim removed 4 bases at V and 2 bases at J, leaving 17 bases unmatched. The CDR3 is 19 residues long. For the CDR3, the DNA is TGTGCCAGCAGCTCCGGGGAGCGGGAGGGCCCAACCATACCCTACGAGCAGTACTTC. As protein: CASSSGEREGPTIPYEQYF. The variable domain in full, with the rest retrieved from reference TRBV7-9 and TRBJ2-7, is DTGVSQNPRHKITKRGQNVTFRCDPISEHNRLYWYRQTLGQGPEFLTYFQNEAQLEKSRLLSDRFSAERPKGSFSTLEIQRTEQGDSAMYLCASSSGEREGPTIPYEQYFGPGTRLTVT.

This chain uses TRBV27 with TRBJ1-1; D perhaps matches TRBD1 (6 bases). The V end lost 2 bases, the J end lost 1 base, and 14 bases lay between the germline ends. CDR1 and CDR2 from the germline V gene are MNHEY and SMNVEV (reference sequence). The CDR3 consists of 16 residues. CDR3 loop: CASSLETGLSNTEAFF. The CDR3 DNA reads TGTGCCAGCAGTTTAGAAACAGGGCTTTCGAACACTGAAGCTTTCTTT.

The CDR3 loop is CASSQRGYTDTQYF. In nucleotides, the CDR3 is TGTGCCAGCTCACAGCGGGGCTACACAGATACGCAGTATTTT. V usage is TRBV18 and J usage is TRBJ2-3; TRBD2 aligns across 7 bases. Germline V gene sequence: CDR1 KGHSH, CDR2 LQKENI. CDR3 size: 14 residues. The V gene end was trimmed by 4 bases and the J gene end by 2 bases; junction bases not matched to a gene: 3.

This clonotype was observed many times. The gene calls are TRBV7-2 and TRBJ1-6, with D possibly being TRBD1 (6 bases). The germline V and J ends were trimmed by 6 bases and 5 bases, with 11 bases remaining between them. CDR1 and CDR2 (germline): SGHTA, FQGNSA. The CDR3 loop spans 14 amino acids. CDR3 DNA: TGTGCCAGCAGGTTGGGGGCGCATAATTCACCCCTCCACTTT. This sequence encodes CASRLGAHNSPLHF.

This clonotype appeared once. The chain has TRBV5-5 and TRBJ1-2; TRBD1 is a possible D gene (5 bases). CDR1 is SGHKS and CDR2 is YYEKEE in the germline V gene (reference sequence). V dropped 1 base and J dropped 2 bases, with 21 bases sitting between them. The CDR3 sequence is 18 residues long. The CDR3 DNA is TGTGCCAGCAGCTTGCACCCGTCGGGACTCTTGGGGAACTATGGCTACACCTTC. As protein: CASSLHPSGLLGNYGYTF.

This clonotype was recorded many times. The chain uses TRBV11-3 and TRBJ1-1; 7 bases match TRBD1. The germline gives CDR1 SGHNT, CDR2 YENEEA. The CDR3 is 14 residues long. V lost 5 bases to trimming and J lost 4 bases; unmatched junction nucleotides: 7. CDR3 sequence reads: CASSPRTGVTEAFF. DNA of the CDR3: TGTGCCAGCAGCCCTAGAACAGGGGTCACTGAAGCTTTCTTT. The full variable domain, rest sourced from reference TRBV11-3 and TRBJ1-1, is EAGVVQSPRYKIIEKKQPVAFWCNPISGHNTLYWYLQNLGQGPELLIRYENEEAVDDSQLPKDRFSAERLKGVDSTLKIQPAELGDSAVYLCASSPRTGVTEAFFGQGTRLTVV.

V and J are TRBV28 and TRBJ2-3, with D possibly TRBD2 on 7 matching bases. The V and J ends lost 7 bases and 4 bases respectively, with 21 bases between them. The CDR3 is 16 residues long. Germline values: CDR1 MDHEN, CDR2 SYDVKM. The CDR3 loop is CASTPGGGSLSDTQYF. The CDR3 DNA follows: TGTGCCAGCACCCCTGGGGGCGGGAGTCTCTCAGATACGCAGTATTTT.